Included here is one T cell receptor beta chain sequence, with context. This sample is part of a study of blood T cell repertoires in COVID-19. Study at large: Sources were T cells, B-cell-depleted T cells, or PBMCs; the material itself was cDNA or gDNA.

Libraries were prepared by immunoSEQ multiplex PCR; TCRdb keeps only in-frame clonotypes and omits some of them. The sample shows about 150,000 clones, 87% of them seen only once. After removal of 3 bases from V and 6 bases from J, the junction contained 4 bases not matched to a gene. The CDR3 sequence is 14 residues long. Germline CDR1 KGHSH, CDR2 LQKENI. The TCR comes from a man in his fifties or sixties with active COVID-19. The specimen sequenced was peripheral blood. The rearrangement uses TRBV18 and TRBJ2-7, with 11 bases fitting TRBD1. The CDR3, as DNA: TGTGCCAGCTCACCCCCGGGACAGGGGGGCGAGCAGTACTTC. It encodes CASSPPGQGGEQYF.